The clone carrying this TCR beta chain has only a few counts. The target antigen is unknown. This record comes from a study of T-cell reconstitution after alpha-beta-depleted transplantation in children. The CDR3 is 15 amino acids. CDR1 is SGHRS and CDR2 is YFSETQ in the germline V gene. Trimming at V came to 1 base and at J to 14 bases, leaving 14 bases not matched to a gene. Study-level findings and limits: Among T cells one year after transplant, newly produced cells accounted for most counts and diversity. About two months after transplant, alpha-beta T cells reportedly came from several hundred expanded graft clones. Day-60 TCRbeta diversity that was high in some patients was derived from surviving recipient T cells and thymic progenitors.

During its preparation, the TCRbeta library received unique molecular identifiers. One entry per CDR3 protein results from TCRdb running MiXCR on the PCR reads. The table records fewer than 750,000 distinct CDR3 sequences, roughly 24% of them present only once. The V call is TRBV5-1, the J call TRBJ1-4, with 7 bases aligning to TRBD1. The sequence was collected from a boy under three years old who had a stem cell transplant for acute myeloid leukemia, so the T cells may come from the graft donor. Source: PBMCs, mostly from graft donor cells, taken 360 days after TCRalphabeta/CD19-depleted stem cell transplant. CDR3: CASSLIDRDRAKLFF. The DNA for the CDR3 is TGCGCCAGCAGCTTGATTGATCGCGACAGGGCAAAGCTGTTTTTT.